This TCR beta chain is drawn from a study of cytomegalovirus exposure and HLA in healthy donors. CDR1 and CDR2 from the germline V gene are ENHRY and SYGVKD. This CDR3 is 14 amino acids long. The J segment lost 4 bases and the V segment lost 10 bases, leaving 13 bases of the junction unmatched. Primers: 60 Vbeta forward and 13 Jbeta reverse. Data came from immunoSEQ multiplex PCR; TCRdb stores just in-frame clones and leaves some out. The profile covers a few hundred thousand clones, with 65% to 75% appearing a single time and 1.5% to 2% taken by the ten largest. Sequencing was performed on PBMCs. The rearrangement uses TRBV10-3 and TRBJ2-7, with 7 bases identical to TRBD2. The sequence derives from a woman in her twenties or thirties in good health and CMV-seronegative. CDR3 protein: CATQIGRGSYEQYF. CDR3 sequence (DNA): TGTGCCACTCAAATCGGACGCGGGAGTTACGAGCAGTACTTC.